This TCR beta chain was identified in a study of beta chain features in type 1 diabetes. Study-wide findings and caveats: For patients, the naive, central memory and Treg TCRB repertoires appeared more alike than for healthy donors. Reduced insertions and increased deletions marked VDJ junctions in type 1 diabetes patients. The study found moderately but significantly shorter TCRB CDR3s in all four CD4+ subsets of Type 1 diabetes patients.

A note on this clone: Its antigen is not identified.

Germline CDR1 reads SGHTA; CDR2 reads FQGNSA. The CDR3 consists of 14 residues. Trimming left V 3 bases short and J 7 bases short, with 13 bases between. Sequenced material consisted of expressed TCRB transcripts (all of the isolated RNA was reverse transcribed). Sequenced by immunoSEQ multiplex PCR; TCRdb stores in-frame clones only, minus some. This table has fewer than 450,000 clones, 13% appearing once. The clonotype was recovered from a woman aged 18-35 years with type 1 diabetes. The genes are TRBV7-2 and TRBJ2-1, with TRBD2 as a possible D gene (6 bases). Sequencing was done on a sample of naive CD4+ T cells from blood. CDR3 loop: CASSFGGEGNEQFF. For the CDR3, the DNA is TGTGCCAGCAGCTTCGGGGGAGAAGGGAATGAGCAGTTCTTC. Combining the CDR3 with reference TRBV7-2 and TRBJ2-1 gives the whole variable domain GAGVSQSPSNKVTEKGKDVELRCDPISGHTALYWYRQSLGQGLEFLIYFQGNSAPDKSGLPSDRFSAERTGGSVSTLTIQRTQQEDSAVYLCASSFGGEGNEQFFGPGTRLTVL.